This entry concerns a single TCR beta chain. As yet, its antigen is unknown. For TCR beta, cDNA was produced by 5'RACE template switching with UMIs. No DNA is given; TCRdb re-called the 5' RACE reads and lists each CDR3 protein once. This sample contains roughly 110,000 distinct CDR3 sequences. These data come from a study of T cells expressing NK-cell markers. Overall study context: Beta-chain profiling covered CD3+CD56+NKG2C+, CD3+CD56+NKG2C- and CD3+CD56-NKG2C+ sorted subsets.

Study results and limitations: These same clonotypes (in several donors) also led the CD3+CD56-NKG2C+ fraction. In a handful of donors, dominant CD3+CD56+NKG2C+ clones formed about 1.0-7.0% of CD8+ cells.

CDR1 and CDR2 from the germline V gene are SEHNR and FQNEAQ (reference sequence). CDR3 length: 15 residues. The TCR was taken from a woman aged 18 to 75 in good health. This sequence joins TRBV7-9 and TRBJ2-5; TCRdb's D call, TRBD1, is unchecked because there is no DNA. Sequencing was done on a sample of blood T cells: a sorted CD56 or NKG2C T cell subset, CD4+ or CD8+ T cells, or bulk PBMC T cells (not recorded which). The chain's CDR3 is CASSPRTGGQETQYF.